One sample yielded the 19 T cell receptor beta chains listed below, sequenced in a study of shared clonotypes between healthy human individuals. The table came from immunoSEQ multiplex PCR; TCRdb's copy has only in-frame clones and leaves some out. The sample shows roughly 1,800,000 clones, approximately 94% of them seen only once. Only CD45RO-negative cells positively selected for CCR7 counted as naive CD8 cells, so terminally differentiated effector memory CD45RA+ cells were excluded. Sample: naive CD8+ T cells sorted from blood. The receptors were gathered from a man between 18 and 29 years old in good health.

A single count supports this clone. The J gene is TRBJ1-4, the V gene TRBV13; no clear D. The CDR3 is 16 amino acids. Germline V CDR1 and CDR2: PRHDT, FYEKMQ (reference sequence). V gave up 1 base and J gave up 5 bases, with 14 bases separating them. The CDR3 region is CASSLAGVLGNEKLFF. DNA of the CDR3: TGTGCCAGCAGCTTAGCGGGAGTTCTTGGGAATGAAAAACTGTTTTTT.

This clone was counted once. The chain is built from TRBV28 and TRBJ1-1; D possibly corresponds to TRBD1 (5 bases). Germline lookup yields CDR1 MDHEN and CDR2 SYDVKM. V lost 6 bases to trimming and J lost 6 bases, with 11 bases between them. The length of the CDR3 is 12 residues. CDR3 coding DNA: TGTGCCAGCAGGTCCGGACATCCTGAAGCTTTCTTT. It is translated as CASRSGHPEAFF.

The chain links TRBV7-9 to TRBJ2-1; D unclear. V dropped 1 base and J dropped 9 bases, with 10 bases sitting between them. The germline V gene has CDR1 SEHNR and CDR2 FQNEAQ (reference sequence). The CDR3 spans 13 residues. In nucleotides, the CDR3 is TGTGCCAGCAGCTTAGTGACCGGTGGTGAGCAGTTCTTC. Its protein product is CASSLVTGGEQFF.

With respect to this clone: Other DNA sequences in the sample encode the same CDR3. V and J are TRBV27 and TRBJ2-7; either TRBD1 or TRBD2 may fit D (5 bases each). The germline V and J ends were trimmed by 3 bases and 3 bases, with 15 bases remaining between them. The germline gives CDR1 MNHEY, CDR2 SMNVEV (reference sequence). This CDR3 contains 15 residues. CDR3 bases: TGTGCCAGCAGTTTGATGGGGACCGGGAACTACGAGCAGTACTTC. Translation gives CASSLMGTGNYEQYF.

The chain employs TRBV27 and TRBJ1-2; 7 positions agree with TRBD1. The CDR3 consists of 16 residues. CDR1 is MNHEY, CDR2 SMNVEV, per germline (reference sequence). Trimming took 2 bases from V and 0 from J; bases not matched to a gene: 6. CDR3 DNA: TGTGCCAGCAGTTTAAACCGGGACAGAGCTAACTATGGCTACACCTTC. Residues: CASSLNRDRANYGYTF.

The chain combines TRBV7-9 with TRBJ2-7; 9 positions agree with TRBD2. Per the germline V gene, CDR1 is SEHNR and CDR2 is FQNEAQ (reference sequence). J gave up 4 bases and V 1 base, and 2 bases lay outside the gene matches. This CDR3 has 14 amino acids. Here the CDR3 reads CASSLVAGEYEQYF. The CDR3 DNA sequence: TGTGCCAGCAGCTTAGTAGCGGGAGAGTACGAGCAGTACTTC.

The V and J genes are TRBV7-8 and TRBJ2-6, with 9 bases identical to TRBD2. Germline-derived CDR1 and CDR2 are SGHVS and FQNEAQ. Trimming at V came to 11 bases and at J to 0 bases, leaving 8 bases not matched to a gene. The CDR3 is made up of 16 amino acids. The CDR3 spells CAFRTSEYSGANVLTF. The CDR3 DNA reads as TGTGCCTTCCGGACTAGCGAGTACTCTGGGGCCAACGTCCTGACTTTC.

The chain is built from TRBV27 and TRBJ2-7, with 8 bases identical to TRBD1. The V gene's germline CDR1 is MNHEY and CDR2 SMNVEV (reference sequence). The CDR3 runs 14 residues. Losses at the gene ends were 5 bases for V and 6 bases for J; bases not matched to a gene: 9. DNA for the CDR3: TGTGCCAGCAGTCCAATCGGACAGGGCACCGAGCAGTACTTC. Its protein product is CASSPIGQGTEQYF.

The rearrangement links TRBV23-1 to TRBJ1-5; 7 bases fit TRBD1. TRBV23-1 is flagged as an ORF with uncertain function. The CDR3 consists of 18 residues. J was trimmed by 5 bases and V by 6 bases; bases with no gene match: 19. CDR3 sequence reads: CASRGQWFGTAGDQPQHF. The CDR3 DNA follows: TGCGCCAGCAGGGGGCAATGGTTTGGGACAGCAGGGGATCAGCCCCAGCATTTT.

The rearrangement joins TRBV9 to TRBJ2-7; 10 bases are shared with TRBD1. Germline trimming cut 4 bases from V and 9 bases from J; bases unmatched to any gene: 10. Germline V CDR1 and CDR2: SGDLS, YYNGEE. The CDR3 has 14 amino acids. The CDR3 is CASSPTGTGERQYF. DNA for the CDR3: TGTGCCAGCAGCCCCACCGGGACAGGGGAGCGGCAGTACTTC.

This chain joins TRBV12-5 and TRBJ2-1, with 9 bases identical to TRBD2. Germline assignment: CDR1 LGHNT and CDR2 FRNRAP. Trimming took 7 bases from V and 4 from J; bases not matched to a gene: 5. CDR3 length: 14 amino acids. The CDR3 loop reads CASEAGGGYNEQFF. CDR3 bases: TGTGCTAGTGAGGCGGGAGGGGGTTACAATGAGCAGTTCTTC.

A note on this clone: Other nucleotide sequences from this sample produce the same CDR3. The rearrangement uses TRBV5-6 and TRBJ1-4; D not certain. Trimming pared 0 bases from V and 3 bases from J, leaving 6 bases between. Germline loops: CDR1 SGHDT, CDR2 YYEEEE. The CDR3 has 14 residues. The CDR3 sequence: CASSLGHSNEKLFF. CDR3 in DNA: TGTGCCAGCAGCTTGGGGCACTCTAATGAAAAACTGTTTTTT.

V gene TRBV28 combines with J gene TRBJ2-2; 8 nucleotides align to TRBD2. The CDR3 contains 15 residues. V shed 5 bases, J shed 5 bases, and the junction held 7 bases outside the gene matches. Looked up from germline, CDR1 is MDHEN and CDR2 is SYDVKM. CDR3 region: CASSGAGGGTGELFF. The CDR3 coding sequence is TGTGCCAGCAGTGGCGCGGGGGGAGGGACCGGGGAGCTGTTTTTT.

This clone was counted only a few times. The sample contains more than one DNA sequence encoding this CDR3. The chain joins TRBV5-1 to TRBJ1-1, with D unclear. V shed 1 base and J shed 4 bases, with 5 bases lying between them. From germline, CDR1 is SGHRS and CDR2 YFSETQ. The CDR3 has 12 amino acids. CDR3 coding DNA: TGCGCCAGCAGCTTGTCGGCCACTGAAGCTTTCTTT. Its translation is CASSLSATEAFF.

The V gene is TRBV6-5, the J gene TRBJ2-3; 7 bases are shared with TRBD2. This CDR3 contains 16 residues. Trimming took 3 bases from V and 4 from J; bases not matched to a gene: 10. CDR1 is MNHEY, CDR2 SVGAGI, per germline. The CDR3 protein is CASSYSGGGLSDTQYF. The CDR3 DNA is TGTGCCAGCAGTTATTCGGGAGGAGGGTTGTCAGATACGCAGTATTTT.

This sequence joins TRBV27 and TRBJ1-1; TRBD1 might be the D (5 bases). Germline values: CDR1 MNHEY, CDR2 SMNVEV (reference sequence). V lost 5 bases and J 1 base, leaving 8 bases between the germline ends. CDR3 size: 13 residues. The CDR3 protein is CASSPRGNTEAFF. The DNA for the CDR3 is TGTGCCAGCAGTCCAAGGGGGAACACTGAAGCTTTCTTT.

V and J are TRBV6-5 and TRBJ2-7; either TRBD1 or TRBD2 may supply D (6 bases each). Trimming left V 6 bases short and J 4 bases short, with 19 bases between. CDR3 size: 15 residues. Germline V gene sequence: CDR1 MNHEY, CDR2 SVGAGI. DNA of the CDR3: TGTGCCAGCAGGCCGACGGGGGCGGAAATGTACGAGCAGTACTTC. Residues: CASRPTGAEMYEQYF.

The chain has TRBV7-9 and TRBJ1-6; D unclear. Germline CDR1 and CDR2: SEHNR and FQNEAQ (reference sequence). V was cut by 5 bases and J by 8 bases, with 16 bases left in between. This CDR3 has 15 amino acids. The CDR3 coding sequence is TGTGCCAGCAGCGCGGACCCCGGATCTTATTCACCCCTCCACTTT. As protein: CASSADPGSYSPLHF. Together with reference TRBV7-9 and TRBJ1-6, the CDR3 gives the full variable domain: DTGVSQNPRHKITKRGQNVTFRCDPISEHNRLYWYRQTLGQGPEFLTYFQNEAQLEKSRLLSDRFSAERPKGSFSTLEIQRTEQGDSAMYLCASSADPGSYSPLHFGNGTRLTVT.

V and J are TRBV9 and TRBJ2-1; no definite D call. CDR3 length: 15 amino acids. CDR1 and CDR2 from the germline V gene are SGDLS and YYNGEE. Between the trimmed V and J ends, which lost 3 bases and 5 bases, there was a span of 15 bases. The CDR3 nucleotides read TGTGCCAGCAGCGCCGAAAGTCCTGCGGACAATGAGCAGTTCTTC. This encodes CASSAESPADNEQFF.